This entry lists 18 T cell receptor beta chains sequenced from one sample in a study of T cells in Graves' hyperthyroidism and ophthalmopathy. The investigators amplified TCR beta CDR3 regions from RNA transcripts. A set of HTBI primers served as the primers for a first-round RT-PCR of the TCR CDR3. TCRdb called the multiplex PCR reads again in MiXCR, with one record for every CDR3 protein. The table lists 95,000 to 110,000 distinct CDR3 sequences, roughly 44% of them singletons. The specimen sequenced was blood. Receptors originate from a man between 35 and 55 years old with Graves' hyperthyroidism.

Written as DNA, the CDR3 is TGTGCCAGCAGGAACAGGGGCGGCACAGATACGCAGTATTTT. Protein: CASRNRGGTDTQYF. The rearrangement joins TRBV5-6 to TRBJ2-3; 7 positions agree with TRBD1. Germline V gives CDR1 SGHDT, CDR2 YYEEEE. The V and J ends lost 5 bases and 1 base, in that order; junction bases with no gene match: 4. This CDR3 spans 14 amino acids.

The chain links TRBV3-1 to TRBJ2-5; D possibly corresponds to TRBD1 (6 bases). The V gene's germline CDR1 is LGHDT and CDR2 YNNKEL (reference sequence). V lost 4 bases and J lost 5, with 8 bases in between. The CDR3 is 12 residues long. CDR3 bases: TGTGCCAGCAGCCGGGGGCGGGAGACCCAGTACTTC. It encodes CASSRGRETQYF.

In its sample, this clonotype was seen many times. This chain connects TRBV7-2 to TRBJ2-5; a possible D gene is TRBD2 (6 bases). Between the trimmed V and J ends, which lost 5 bases and 3 bases, there was a span of 22 bases. Germline CDR1 is SGHTA and CDR2 is FQGNSA. This CDR3 is 17 amino acids long. The CDR3 DNA follows: TGTGCCAGCAGCGCCCTTGCCGGGACTCGTGGGGAAGAGACCCAGTACTTC. This encodes CASSALAGTRGEETQYF.

The V gene is TRBV18, the J gene TRBJ2-5; D not certain. The germline V gene encodes CDR1 KGHSH and CDR2 LQKENI. The CDR3 runs to 15 residues. The V gene lost 2 bases and the J gene lost 0 bases, with 10 bases spanning the gap. The CDR3 DNA follows: TGTGCCAGCTCACCATTCCGACAAGACCAAGAGACCCAGTACTTC. Amino acids: CASSPFRQDQETQYF.

This clonotype was seen repeatedly, ten times or more. The V gene is TRBV5-6, the J gene TRBJ2-1, with TRBD2 identical over 7 bases. From germline, CDR1 is SGHDT and CDR2 YYEEEE. CDR3 length equals 13 residues. V lost 1 base to trimming and J lost 8 bases; unmatched junction nucleotides: 3. CDR3 loop: CASSLSLADEQFF. As DNA, the CDR3 is TGTGCCAGCAGCTTGTCGCTAGCGGATGAGCAGTTCTTC.

Many counts were recorded for this clonotype. The chain links TRBV2 to TRBJ2-5; the D is unclear. Germline loops: CDR1 SNHLY, CDR2 FYNNEI. The CDR3 has 15 amino acids. V lost 0 bases and J 5 bases, leaving 13 bases between the germline ends. CDR3 bases: TGTGCCAGCAGTGAAGCTCCAGGCGGTAGGGAGACCCAGTACTTC. Translation: CASSEAPGGRETQYF.

This clonotype was detected only a few times. A much larger clone lies a single base off, so this may be a read error. The gene calls are TRBV20-1 and TRBJ1-4; D unclear. The CDR3 spans 14 residues. Germline CDR1 reads DFQATT; CDR2 reads SNEGSKA (reference sequence). V lost 1 base to trimming and J lost 3 bases, with 9 bases between them. The CDR3 coding sequence is TGCAGTGCTAGAGCCACGGCTGCTAATGAAAAACTGTTTTTT. It is translated as CSARATAANEKLFF.

The chain couples TRBV15 to TRBJ2-1; D not resolved. V dropped 3 bases and J dropped 0 bases, with 18 bases sitting between them. CDR1 and CDR2 from the germline V gene are LNHNV and YYDKDF (reference sequence). The CDR3 has 18 amino acids. The CDR3 region has the DNA TGTGCCACCAGCAGGACCATTAGGCGGAGCGTCTCCTACAATGAGCAGTTCTTC. Translated: CATSRTIRRSVSYNEQFF.

This clonotype showed up many times. The chain links TRBV7-3 to TRBJ2-1; 10 bases agree with TRBD2. The J segment lost 4 bases and the V segment lost 4 bases, leaving 7 bases of the junction unmatched. Germline V gene lookup returns CDR1 SGHTA and CDR2 FQGTGA. There are 16 residues in the CDR3. Here the CDR3 reads CASSSLTSGPYNEQFF. CDR3 nucleotides: TGTGCCAGCAGCTCCCTGACTAGCGGGCCTTACAATGAGCAGTTCTTC. Full variable domain (remainder filled in from reference TRBV7-3 and TRBJ2-1): GAGVSQTPSNKVTEKGKYVELRCDPISGHTALYWYRQSLGQGPEFLIYFQGTGAADDSGLPNDRFFAVRPEGSVSTLKIQRTERGDSAVYLCASSSLTSGPYNEQFFGPGTRLTVL.

The gene calls are TRBV10-3 and TRBJ2-7; D is perhaps TRBD2 (5 bases). The CDR3 runs 14 residues. The ends were cut back, 4 bases at V and 3 bases at J, with 13 bases in the middle. CDR1 and CDR2 (germline): ENHRY, SYGVKD. The CDR3 DNA is TGTGCCATCAGTGCGGGCGGAGGTGTCTACGAGCAGTACTTC. Translated, it gives CAISAGGGVYEQYF.

This clonotype was recorded many times. The chain couples TRBV6-2 or TRBV6-3 to TRBJ2-7, with 8 bases lining up with TRBD2. Per germline, CDR1 MNHEY and CDR2 SVGEGT. CDR3 length: 17 amino acids. V shed 0 bases and J 1 base; nucleotides not matched to a gene: 8. CDR3: CASSYSRGAERSYEQYF. The CDR3 region has the DNA TGTGCCAGCAGTTACTCGCGGGGGGCGGAGAGGTCCTACGAGCAGTACTTC.

The table lists this clonotype with many counts. This chain joins TRBV5-1 and TRBJ1-1; 8 bases align to TRBD1. Looked up from germline, CDR1 is SGHRS and CDR2 is YFSETQ. Unmatched junction bases numbered 6, after V lost 4 bases and J lost 4 bases. This CDR3 spans 14 amino acids. The CDR3, as DNA: TGCGCCAGCAGCGACAGGGGTTATAGCACTGAAGCTTTCTTT. It is translated as CASSDRGYSTEAFF.

This clonotype was seen many times. The rearrangement uses TRBV12-3 or TRBV12-4 and TRBJ2-2, with D possibly matching TRBD1 (6 bases). The CDR3 contains 14 residues. With 3 bases removed from V and 5 bases from J, the gap between germline ends came to 10 bases. The CDR3 sequence is CASSFQGLTGELFF. The CDR3 DNA reads TGTGCCAGCAGTTTTCAGGGGTTAACCGGGGAGCTGTTTTTT.

This clonotype was seen a handful of times. The chain recombines TRBV7-3 with TRBJ2-7, with TRBD1 identical over 7 bases. The CDR3 spans 15 residues. The ends lost 5 bases at V and 1 base at J; junction bases unmatched: 8. Germline V gene lookup returns CDR1 SGHTA and CDR2 FQGTGA. CDR3 in amino acids: CASSPPGQFSYEQYF. As DNA, the CDR3 is TGTGCCAGCAGCCCCCCGGGACAGTTTTCCTACGAGCAGTACTTC. Using reference TRBV7-3 and TRBJ2-7 for the parts outside the CDR3, the full variable domain is GAGVSQTPSNKVTEKGKYVELRCDPISGHTALYWYRQSLGQGPEFLIYFQGTGAADDSGLPNDRFFAVRPEGSVSTLKIQRTERGDSAVYLCASSPPGQFSYEQYFGPGTRLTVT.

This clonotype came up many times. V is TRBV6-6 and J is TRBJ2-1, with TRBD2 matching 7 bases. V shed 7 bases and J 14 bases; nucleotides not matched to a gene: 11. CDR3 length: 12 residues. CDR1 and CDR2 (germline): MNHNY, SVGAGI (reference sequence). In DNA form, the CDR3 reads TGTGCCAGCAACCCGGGCCCCGGGGGGAAGTTCTTC. This gives the protein CASNPGPGGKFF.

Of note for this clonotype: At one of its ends the junction is not consistent with the germline gene, which may arise from a read error. The chain couples TRBV7-7 to TRBJ2-5; 7 bases are a match to TRBD2. The CDR3 covers 15 residues. Germline V gene lookup returns CDR1 SSHAT and CDR2 FNYEAQ (reference sequence). The CDR3 nucleotides are TGTGCTAGCAGCTATCTGGGGGGGGGTCGAGAGACCCAGTACTTC. Amino acids: CASSYLGGGRETQYF.

The chain uses TRBV19 and TRBJ2-7; D perhaps matches TRBD1 (7 bases). Trimming took off 5 bases at V and 10 bases at J, with 18 bases between the two ends. This CDR3 contains 13 residues. Germline V gives CDR1 LNHDA, CDR2 SQIVND (reference sequence). The chain's CDR3 is CASSGWQGGEQYF. In DNA, the CDR3 is TGTGCCAGTAGTGGTTGGCAGGGGGGCGAACAGTACTTC.

The sample holds many counts of this clonotype. This chain joins TRBV20-1 and TRBJ2-1; 11 nucleotides match TRBD2. Germline V CDR1 and CDR2: DFQATT, SNEGSKA (reference sequence). The CDR3 contains 15 residues. Unmatched junction bases numbered 5, after V lost 1 base and J lost 6 bases. CDR3 sequence: CSARARLAGSNEQFF. The CDR3 DNA reads TGCAGTGCTAGAGCGCGACTAGCGGGATCCAATGAGCAGTTCTTC.